This T cell receptor (beta chain) was identified during a study of blood T cell repertoires in COVID-19 (dated by TCRdb to the early 2020s). In the study overall: The collaborator samples originated in the United States, Italy and Spain and spanned the acute and convalescent phases of COVID-19. The material from the prospective study consisted of cDNA or gDNA derived from T cells, B-cell-depleted T cells, or PBMCs. The dataset comprised deeply sampled blood TCRbeta repertoires from subjects exposed to, actively infected with, or recovered from COVID-19. The repertoires were made available in a free public database intended to serve as a resource for research on the immune response to SARS-CoV-2. Samples came from the ongoing ImmuneRACE study (first 160 participants) plus 1,254 subjects from 6 global collaborators. Sample metadata almost always included a de-identified subject ID, COVID-19 status, age in years and sex. HLA class I and class II types, where available, came from metadata supplied by the sample provider rather than from assay-based typing. The investigation overall reported the following: Clinical and demographic metadata were provided uncurated, with the amount varying by source and participant.

The CDR3 covers 14 residues, taking in both the cysteine and the phenylalanine. Just the 42-base CDR3 DNA is kept, in frame starting at base 1. The germline V gene supplies CDR1 SGHTA and CDR2 FQGNSA. V drops 5 bases and J drops 4 bases, leaving 15 bases in between. The collaborating institutions used their own protocols to collect whole blood in K2EDTA tubes. Collaborator samples were shipped for TCRbeta analysis as frozen whole blood, isolated PBMCs, or DNA extracted from either sample type. This clone showed up just once. Its antigen is still unknown. One base away there is no much larger clone; base qualities are not given. TCRbeta CDR3 regions were amplified from genomic DNA using the immunoSEQ Assay, a bias-controlled multiplex PCR. Under the source paper's analysis protocol: The number of nucleated cells in each sample was estimated from the amplification of reference gene primers within the assay. To quantify the absolute abundance of each unique TCRbeta CDR3 rearrangement, sequence reads were collapsed and filtered. For each sample, productive Simpson clonality was calculated as the square root of Simpson's diversity index over productive rearrangements. TCRdb mirrors the immuneACCESS table, restricted to in-frame sequences. Some clones are absent from its copies; in checked studies, under half trace to an unresolved V gene, and the reason for the others is unknown. That table gives V, J and clone size, and the DNA gave D and trimming. Counted in this sample were approximately 97,000 clones; roughly 85% of them appeared once. Approximately 2% of the sample comes from the top ten.

Sequenced input: peripheral blood. The TCR originated in a man between 45 and 60 years old with active COVID-19. This chain is built from TRBV7-2 and TRBJ2-7; matching of 6 bases hints at TRBD2 as the D gene. CDR3 sequence: CASSPSSDGYEQYF. The nucleotides are TGTGCCAGCAGCCCTTCTAGCGATGGGTACGAGCAGTACTTC.